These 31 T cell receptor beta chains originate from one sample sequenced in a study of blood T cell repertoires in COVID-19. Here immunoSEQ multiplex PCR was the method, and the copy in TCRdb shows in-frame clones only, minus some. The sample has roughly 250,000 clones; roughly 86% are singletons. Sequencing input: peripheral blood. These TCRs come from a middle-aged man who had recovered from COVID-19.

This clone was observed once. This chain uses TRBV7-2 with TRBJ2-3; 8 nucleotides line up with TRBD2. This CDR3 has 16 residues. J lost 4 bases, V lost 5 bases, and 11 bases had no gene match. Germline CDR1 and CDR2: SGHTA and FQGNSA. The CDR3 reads CASSRSSGVGADTQYF. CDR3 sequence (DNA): TGTGCCAGCAGCCGGAGTAGCGGGGTGGGAGCAGATACGCAGTATTTT.

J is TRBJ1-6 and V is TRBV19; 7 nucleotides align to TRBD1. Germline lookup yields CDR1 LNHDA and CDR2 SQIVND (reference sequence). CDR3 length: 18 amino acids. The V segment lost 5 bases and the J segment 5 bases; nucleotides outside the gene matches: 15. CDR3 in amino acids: CASSLPTPGGQDNSPLHF. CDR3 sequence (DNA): TGTGCCAGTAGTCTACCCACACCAGGGGGACAAGATAATTCACCCCTCCACTTT.

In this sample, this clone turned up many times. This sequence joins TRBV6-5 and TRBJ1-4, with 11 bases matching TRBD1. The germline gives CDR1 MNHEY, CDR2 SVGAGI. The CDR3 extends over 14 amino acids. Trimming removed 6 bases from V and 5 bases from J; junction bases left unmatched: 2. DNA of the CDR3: TGTGCCAGCAGGAGGACAGGGGGCAATGAAAAACTGTTTTTT. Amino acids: CASRRTGGNEKLFF.

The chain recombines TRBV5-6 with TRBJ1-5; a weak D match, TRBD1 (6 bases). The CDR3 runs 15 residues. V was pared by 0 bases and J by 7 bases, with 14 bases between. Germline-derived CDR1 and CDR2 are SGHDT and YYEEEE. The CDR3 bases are TGTGCCAGCAGCTTGGGGACAGCCACCGGGCAGCCCCAGCATTTT. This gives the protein CASSLGTATGQPQHF.

The CDR3 reads CASGGGRVSNQPQHF. The CDR3 nucleotides read TGCGCCAGCGGGGGCGGCAGGGTGAGCAATCAGCCCCAGCATTTT. J is TRBJ1-5 and V is TRBV10-2, with D tentatively TRBD1 (6 bases). The CDR3 consists of 15 residues. Germline loops: CDR1 WSHSY, CDR2 SAAADI. V was shortened by 8 bases and J by 1 base, with 15 bases between the two germline ends.

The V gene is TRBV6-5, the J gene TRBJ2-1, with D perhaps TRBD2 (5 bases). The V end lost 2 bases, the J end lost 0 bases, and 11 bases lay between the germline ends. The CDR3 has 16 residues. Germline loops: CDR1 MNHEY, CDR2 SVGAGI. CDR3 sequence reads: CASSYPSGSSYNEQFF. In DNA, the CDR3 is TGTGCCAGCAGTTACCCCAGCGGTAGCTCCTACAATGAGCAGTTCTTC.

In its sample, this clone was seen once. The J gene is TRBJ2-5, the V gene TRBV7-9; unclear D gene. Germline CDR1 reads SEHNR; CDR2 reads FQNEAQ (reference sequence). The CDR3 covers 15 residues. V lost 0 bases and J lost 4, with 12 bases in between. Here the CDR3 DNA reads TGTGCCAGCAGCTTAGCGCGAACCGCCATAGAGACCCAGTACTTC. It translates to CASSLARTAIETQYF.

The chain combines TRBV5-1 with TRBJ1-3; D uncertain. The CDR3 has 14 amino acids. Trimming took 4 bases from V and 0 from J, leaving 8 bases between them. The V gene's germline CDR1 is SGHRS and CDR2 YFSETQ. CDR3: CASSPESSGNTIYF. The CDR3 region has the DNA TGCGCCAGCAGCCCAGAAAGCTCTGGAAACACCATATATTTT.

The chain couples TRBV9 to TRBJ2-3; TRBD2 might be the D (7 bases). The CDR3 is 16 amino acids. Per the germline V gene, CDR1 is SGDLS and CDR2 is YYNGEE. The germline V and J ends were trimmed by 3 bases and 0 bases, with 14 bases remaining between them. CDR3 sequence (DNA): TGTGCCAGCAGCGCAACGGGGGGCCGGAGCACAGATACGCAGTATTTT. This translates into CASSATGGRSTDTQYF.

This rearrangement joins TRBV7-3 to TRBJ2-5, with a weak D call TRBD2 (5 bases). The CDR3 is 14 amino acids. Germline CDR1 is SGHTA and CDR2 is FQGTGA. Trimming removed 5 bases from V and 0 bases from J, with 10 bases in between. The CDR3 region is CASSLLAYQETQYF. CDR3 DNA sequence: TGTGCCAGCAGCCTGTTAGCGTACCAAGAGACCCAGTACTTC.

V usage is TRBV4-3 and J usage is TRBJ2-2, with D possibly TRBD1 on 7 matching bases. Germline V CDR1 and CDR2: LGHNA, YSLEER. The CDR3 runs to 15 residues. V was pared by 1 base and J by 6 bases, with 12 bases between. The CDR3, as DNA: TGCGCCAGCAGCCAAGTACCAGGGGGGCCCGGGGAGCTGTTTTTT. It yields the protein CASSQVPGGPGELFF.

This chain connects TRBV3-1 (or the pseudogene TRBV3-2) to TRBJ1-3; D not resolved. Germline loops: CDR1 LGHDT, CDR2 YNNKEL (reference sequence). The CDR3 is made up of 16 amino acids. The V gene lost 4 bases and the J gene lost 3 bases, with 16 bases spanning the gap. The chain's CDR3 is CASSPRYSGHGNTIYF. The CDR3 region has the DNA TGTGCCAGCAGCCCCCGGTACTCAGGTCATGGAAACACCATATATTTT.

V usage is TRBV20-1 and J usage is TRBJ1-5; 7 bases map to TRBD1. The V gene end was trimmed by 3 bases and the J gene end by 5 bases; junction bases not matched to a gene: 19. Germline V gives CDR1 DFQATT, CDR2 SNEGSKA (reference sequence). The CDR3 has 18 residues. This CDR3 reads CSASSVLWTGQGHQPQHF. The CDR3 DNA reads TGCAGTGCTAGTTCGGTCCTCTGGACAGGTCAGGGCCATCAGCCCCAGCATTTT.

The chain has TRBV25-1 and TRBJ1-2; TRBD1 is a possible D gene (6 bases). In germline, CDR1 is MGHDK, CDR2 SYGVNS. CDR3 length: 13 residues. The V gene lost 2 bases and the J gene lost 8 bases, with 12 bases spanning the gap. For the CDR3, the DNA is TGTGCCAGCAGTGAACTTGGACAGCTCGGCTACACCTTC. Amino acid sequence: CASSELGQLGYTF.

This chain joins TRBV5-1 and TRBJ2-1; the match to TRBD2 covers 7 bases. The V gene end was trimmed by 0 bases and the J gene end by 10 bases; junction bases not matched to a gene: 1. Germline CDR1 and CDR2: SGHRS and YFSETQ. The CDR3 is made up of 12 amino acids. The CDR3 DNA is TGCGCCAGCAGCTTGGAGGGACTAGAGCAGTTCTTC. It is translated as CASSLEGLEQFF.

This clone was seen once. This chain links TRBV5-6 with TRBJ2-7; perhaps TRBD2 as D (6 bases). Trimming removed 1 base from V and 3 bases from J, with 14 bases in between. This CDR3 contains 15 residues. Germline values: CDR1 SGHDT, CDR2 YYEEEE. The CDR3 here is CASSLTGGGFYEQYF. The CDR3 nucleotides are TGTGCCAGCAGCTTGACCGGGGGAGGTTTCTACGAGCAGTACTTC. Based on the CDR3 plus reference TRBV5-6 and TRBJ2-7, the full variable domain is DAGVTQSPTHLIKTRGQQVTLRCSPKSGHDTVSWYQQALGQGPQFIFQYYEEEERQRGNFPDRFSGHQFPNYSSELNVNALLLGDSALYLCASSLTGGGFYEQYFGPGTRLTVT.

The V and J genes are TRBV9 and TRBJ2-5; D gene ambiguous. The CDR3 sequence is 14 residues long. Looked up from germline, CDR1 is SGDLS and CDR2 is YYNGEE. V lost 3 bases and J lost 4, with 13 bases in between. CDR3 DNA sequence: TGTGCCAGCAGCGCTAGAACGTCACGAGAGACCCAGTACTTC. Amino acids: CASSARTSRETQYF.

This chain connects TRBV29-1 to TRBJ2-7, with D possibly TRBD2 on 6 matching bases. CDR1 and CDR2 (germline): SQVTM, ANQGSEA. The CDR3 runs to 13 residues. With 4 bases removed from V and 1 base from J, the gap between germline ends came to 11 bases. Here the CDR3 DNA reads TGCAGCGTTGTTCCTGCGGGGTCCTACGAGCAGTACTTC. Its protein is CSVVPAGSYEQYF.

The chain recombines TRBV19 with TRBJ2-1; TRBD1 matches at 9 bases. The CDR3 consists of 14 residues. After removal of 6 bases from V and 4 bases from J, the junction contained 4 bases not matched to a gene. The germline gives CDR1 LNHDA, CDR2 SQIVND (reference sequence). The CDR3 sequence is CASSGQGIYNEQFF. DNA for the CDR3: TGTGCCAGTAGCGGACAGGGGATTTACAATGAGCAGTTCTTC.

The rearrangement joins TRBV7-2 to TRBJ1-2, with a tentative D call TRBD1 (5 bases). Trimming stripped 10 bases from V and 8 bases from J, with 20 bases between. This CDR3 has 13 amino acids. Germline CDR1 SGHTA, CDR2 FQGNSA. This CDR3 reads CATRTAGLGGYTF. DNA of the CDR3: TGTGCCACGAGGACGGCAGGGCTAGGGGGCTACACCTTC.

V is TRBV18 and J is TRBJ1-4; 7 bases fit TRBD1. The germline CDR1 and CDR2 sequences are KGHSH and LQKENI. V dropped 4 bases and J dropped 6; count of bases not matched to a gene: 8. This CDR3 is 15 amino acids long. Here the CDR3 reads CASSLKQGKDEKLFF. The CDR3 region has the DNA TGTGCCAGCTCACTAAAACAGGGGAAGGATGAAAAACTGTTTTTT.

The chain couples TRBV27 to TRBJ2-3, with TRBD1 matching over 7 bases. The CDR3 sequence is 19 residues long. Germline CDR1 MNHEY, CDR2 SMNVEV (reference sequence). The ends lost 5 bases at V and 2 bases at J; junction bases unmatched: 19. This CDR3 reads CASSLGGARSRKTTDTQYF. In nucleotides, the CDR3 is TGTGCCAGCAGTCTAGGGGGCGCTAGGTCTCGAAAAACCACAGATACGCAGTATTTT.

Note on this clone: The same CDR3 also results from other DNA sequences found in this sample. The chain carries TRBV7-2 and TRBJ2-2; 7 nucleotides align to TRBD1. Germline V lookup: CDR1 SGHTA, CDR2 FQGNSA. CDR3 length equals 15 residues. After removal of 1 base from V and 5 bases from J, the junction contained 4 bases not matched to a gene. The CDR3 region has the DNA TGTGCCAGCAGCTTAGGGGCAGGGGGAACCGGGGAGCTGTTTTTT. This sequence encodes CASSLGAGGTGELFF.

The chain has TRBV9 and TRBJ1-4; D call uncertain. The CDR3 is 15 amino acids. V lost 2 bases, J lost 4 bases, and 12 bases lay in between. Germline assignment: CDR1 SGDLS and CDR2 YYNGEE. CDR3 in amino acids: CASSVSPQINEKLFF. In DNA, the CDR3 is TGTGCCAGCAGCGTCTCACCCCAGATTAATGAAAAACTGTTTTTT. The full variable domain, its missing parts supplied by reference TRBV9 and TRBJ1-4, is DSGVTQTPKHLITATGQRVTLRCSPRSGDLSVYWYQQSLDQGLQFLIQYYNGEERAKGNILERFSAQQFPDLHSELNLSSLELGDSALYFCASSVSPQINEKLFFGSGTQLSVL.

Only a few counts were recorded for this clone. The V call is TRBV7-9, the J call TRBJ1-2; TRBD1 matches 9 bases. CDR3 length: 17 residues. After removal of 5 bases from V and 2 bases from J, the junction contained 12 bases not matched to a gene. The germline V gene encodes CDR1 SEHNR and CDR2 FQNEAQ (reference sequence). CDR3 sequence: CASSPTGQGMGNYGYTF. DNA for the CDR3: TGTGCCAGCAGCCCTACAGGACAGGGGATGGGGAACTATGGCTACACCTTC.

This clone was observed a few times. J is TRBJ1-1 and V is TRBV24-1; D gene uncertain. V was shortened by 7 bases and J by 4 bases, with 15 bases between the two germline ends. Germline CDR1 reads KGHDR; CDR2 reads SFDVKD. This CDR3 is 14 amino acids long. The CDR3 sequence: CATSLSGSSTEAFF. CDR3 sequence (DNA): TGTGCCACCAGCCTCAGCGGGTCGAGCACTGAAGCTTTCTTT.

CDR3 DNA: TGTGCCAGCAGCTTACAAGGGGCCACCAATCAGCCCCAGCATTTT. It translates to CASSLQGATNQPQHF. The genes are TRBV7-8 and TRBJ1-5; D might be TRBD1 (5 bases). CDR3 length equals 15 residues. V was cut by 2 bases and J by 3 bases, with 11 bases left in between. The germline gives CDR1 SGHVS, CDR2 FQNEAQ.

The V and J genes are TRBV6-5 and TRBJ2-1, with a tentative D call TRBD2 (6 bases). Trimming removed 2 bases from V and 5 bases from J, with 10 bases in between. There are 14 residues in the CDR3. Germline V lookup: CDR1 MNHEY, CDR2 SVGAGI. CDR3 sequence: CASSYGASDNEQFF. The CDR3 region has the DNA TGTGCCAGCAGTTACGGGGCTAGCGACAATGAGCAGTTCTTC.

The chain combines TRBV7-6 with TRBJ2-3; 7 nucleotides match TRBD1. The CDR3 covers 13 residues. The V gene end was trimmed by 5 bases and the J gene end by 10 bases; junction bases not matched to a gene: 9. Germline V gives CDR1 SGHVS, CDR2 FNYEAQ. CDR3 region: CASSAPDRSAQYF. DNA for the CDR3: TGTGCCAGCAGCGCCCCGGACAGGAGCGCGCAGTATTTT.

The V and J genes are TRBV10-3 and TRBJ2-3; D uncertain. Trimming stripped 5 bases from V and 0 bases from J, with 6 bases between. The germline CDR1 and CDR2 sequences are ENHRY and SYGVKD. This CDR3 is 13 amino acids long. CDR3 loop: CAISTGSTDTQYF. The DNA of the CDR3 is TGTGCCATCAGTACCGGTAGCACAGATACGCAGTATTTT.

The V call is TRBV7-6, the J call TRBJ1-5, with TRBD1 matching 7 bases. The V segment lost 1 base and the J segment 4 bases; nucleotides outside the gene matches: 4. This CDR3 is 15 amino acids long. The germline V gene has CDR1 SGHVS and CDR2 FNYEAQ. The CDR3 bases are TGTGCCAGCAGCTTAGGGACAGGACCGAATCAGCCCCAGCATTTT. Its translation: CASSLGTGPNQPQHF.